What follows are 32 T cell receptor beta chains derived from one specimen sequenced in a study of blood T cell repertoires in COVID-19. Profiling relied on immunoSEQ multiplex PCR, and the TCRdb table lists in-frame clones only, not all of them. The sample has some 150,000 clones; around 75% are singletons. The sample comprised peripheral blood. Source of these receptors: a woman in her sixties or seventies with COVID-19, enrolled during active disease.

This clone came up a few times. The chain uses TRBV5-6 and TRBJ1-1; tentative D call: TRBD1 (5 bases). Trimming pared 4 bases from V and 5 bases from J, leaving 9 bases between. CDR3 length: 12 residues. The germline V gene encodes CDR1 SGHDT and CDR2 YYEEEE. The CDR3 sequence: CASSGAFTEAFF. The CDR3 DNA reads as TGTGCCAGCAGCGGGGCGTTTACTGAAGCTTTCTTT.

The chain couples TRBV7-2 to TRBJ2-7, with 9 bases lining up with TRBD1. V was clipped by 6 bases and J by 4 bases; unmatched bases: 7. The germline CDR1 and CDR2 sequences are SGHTA and FQGNSA. The CDR3 loop spans 14 amino acids. The CDR3 spells CASRGTGSGYEQYF. The CDR3 DNA is TGTGCCAGCAGAGGGACAGGGTCGGGATACGAGCAGTACTTC.

The chain is built from TRBV11-2 and TRBJ2-5, with 10 bases fitting TRBD1. CDR1 and CDR2 (germline): SGHAT, FQNNGV. V trimming: 5 bases; J trimming: 6 bases; junction bases outside the gene matches: 6. The CDR3 loop spans 14 amino acids. The CDR3 nucleotides are TGTGCCAGCAGCATCCTGGGACAGGGGCAGACCCAGTACTTC. Protein product: CASSILGQGQTQYF.

V gene TRBV2 combines with J gene TRBJ1-2, with D tentatively TRBD1 (6 bases). The CDR3 extends over 16 amino acids. V was clipped by 2 bases and J by 10 bases, with 23 bases between them. CDR1 and CDR2 from the germline V gene are SNHLY and FYNNEI. CDR3 nucleotide sequence: TGTGCCAGCAGTGAATATTATGGGGGCGAATATGGGTTCTACACCTTC. Translated: CASSEYYGGEYGFYTF. Full variable domain (missing parts from reference TRBV2 and TRBJ1-2): EPEVTQTPSHQVTQMGQEVILRCVPISNHLYFYWYRQILGQKVEFLVSFYNNEISEKSEIFDDQFSVERPDGSNFTLKIRSTKLEDSAMYFCASSEYYGGEYGFYTFGSGTRLTVV.

The rearrangement uses TRBV3-1 (or the pseudogene TRBV3-2) and TRBJ2-3; perhaps TRBD1 as D (6 bases). Trimming took 5 bases from V and 2 from J, leaving 14 bases between them. The germline V gene has CDR1 LGHDT and CDR2 YNNKEL (reference sequence). There are 15 residues in the CDR3. In nucleotides, the CDR3 is TGTGCCAGCAGCGGGGGCCTTGGACCCACAGATACGCAGTATTTT. Translation gives CASSGGLGPTDTQYF.

The V and J genes are TRBV19 and TRBJ1-2; D call uncertain. V lost 3 bases and J lost 4, with 15 bases in between. This CDR3 comprises 15 residues. Germline V gene sequence: CDR1 LNHDA, CDR2 SQIVND (reference sequence). CDR3 loop: CASSIPTGMSYGYTF. The CDR3 nucleotides read TGTGCCAGTAGTATCCCGACGGGAATGAGCTATGGCTACACCTTC. The full variable domain, completed using reference TRBV19 and TRBJ1-2, is DGGITQSPKYLFRKEGQNVTLSCEQNLNHDAMYWYRQDPGQGLRLIYYSQIVNDFQKGDIAEGYSVSREKKESFPLTVTSAQKNPTAFYLCASSIPTGMSYGYTFGSGTRLTVV.

The V call is TRBV3-1 (or the pseudogene TRBV3-2), the J call TRBJ1-5; D gene unclear. The germline V gene encodes CDR1 LGHDT and CDR2 YNNKEL (reference sequence). The ends were cut back, 3 bases at V and 0 bases at J, with 9 bases in the middle. The CDR3 consists of 15 residues. CDR3 residues: CASSHGSDSNQPQHF. CDR3 bases: TGTGCCAGCAGCCACGGCAGCGATAGCAATCAGCCCCAGCATTTT.

The CDR3 nucleotides are TGTGCCAGCAGTGAAGGGGCAGGCCTACTGTTTTTT. Its protein is CASSEGAGLLFF. The chain carries TRBV2 and TRBJ1-4; no definite D call. Trimming removed 1 base at V and 13 bases at J, with 10 bases between. There are 12 residues in the CDR3. In germline, CDR1 is SNHLY, CDR2 FYNNEI.

The V gene is TRBV29-1, the J gene TRBJ1-1, with a possible D match to TRBD1 (5 bases). Trimming stripped 7 bases from V and 10 bases from J, with 22 bases between. The germline V gene has CDR1 SQVTM and CDR2 ANQGSEA. This CDR3 spans 13 amino acids. DNA for the CDR3: TGCAGCGGGGGGGATTCCGGGGGGGGAAGAGCTTTCTTT. Residues: CSGGDSGGGRAFF.

This clone showed up just a few times. The genes are TRBV3-1 (or the pseudogene TRBV3-2) and TRBJ2-7; TRBD1 might be the D (5 bases). Germline V gene sequence: CDR1 LGHDT, CDR2 YNNKEL (reference sequence). This CDR3 spans 15 amino acids. The V end was cut by 4 bases, the J end by 0 bases, with 13 bases between. CDR3 sequence: CASSPSYRLSYEQYF. The CDR3 coding sequence is TGTGCCAGCAGCCCGTCGTACAGGCTCTCCTACGAGCAGTACTTC.

V and J are TRBV7-9 and TRBJ1-2, with D possibly TRBD1 on 6 matching bases. The CDR3 totals 16 residues. Trimming cost V 4 bases and J 4 bases, with 19 bases left between them. From germline, CDR1 is SEHNR and CDR2 FQNEAQ (reference sequence). The CDR3, as DNA: TGTGCCAGCAGCTCGCCATTTTCGGGACACAGCTATGGCTACACCTTC. Its protein is CASSSPFSGHSYGYTF. Complete variable domain (other parts from reference TRBV7-9 and TRBJ1-2): DTGVSQNPRHKITKRGQNVTFRCDPISEHNRLYWYRQTLGQGPEFLTYFQNEAQLEKSRLLSDRFSAERPKGSFSTLEIQRTEQGDSAMYLCASSSPFSGHSYGYTFGSGTRLTVV.

The CDR3 region is CASRGQGGTEAFF. The CDR3, as DNA: TGTGCCAGCAGAGGACAGGGGGGGACTGAAGCTTTCTTT. The rearrangement uses TRBV3-1 (or the pseudogene TRBV3-2) and TRBJ1-1; TRBD1 aligns across 10 bases. Germline CDR1 and CDR2: LGHDT and YNNKEL (reference sequence). There are 13 residues in the CDR3. The V gene end was trimmed by 6 bases and the J gene end by 5 bases; junction bases not matched to a gene: 3.

This chain joins TRBV5-1 and TRBJ1-4; TRBD1 aligns across 8 bases. Unmatched junction bases numbered 16, after V lost 4 bases and J lost 14 bases. This CDR3 has 15 residues. Germline CDR1 and CDR2: SGHRS and YFSETQ. CDR3 protein: CASSLGTGALISLFF. The CDR3 bases are TGCGCCAGCAGCCTAGGGACAGGAGCCCTAATCAGTCTGTTTTTT.

The J gene is TRBJ1-6, the V gene TRBV28, with TRBD1 as a possible D gene (5 bases). Trimming removed 2 bases at V and 0 bases at J, with 11 bases between. CDR1 and CDR2 from the germline V gene are MDHEN and SYDVKM. The CDR3 spans 17 residues. DNA of the CDR3: TGTGCCAGCAGTTTAACCGGGAGGGGCTCCTATAATTCACCCCTCCACTTT. Amino acids: CASSLTGRGSYNSPLHF.

The rearrangement links TRBV15 to TRBJ2-5; TRBD2 aligns across 7 bases. Trimming cost V 1 base and J 5 bases; bases outside gene matches: 7. The CDR3 has 15 amino acids. Germline CDR1 LNHNV, CDR2 YYDKDF (reference sequence). The CDR3, as DNA: TGTGCCACCAGCAGAGGAGGGGCGGGGGAGGAGACCCAGTACTTC. Translated, it gives CATSRGGAGEETQYF.

This clone showed up just a few times. The junction departs from germline at one end; a sequencing error may be responsible. As DNA, the CDR3 is TGTGCCAGCAGCGTAGCAAGCGCTAGCGGGGCAGGGACCCAGTACTTC. Translating gives CASSVASASGAGTQYF. The V and J genes are TRBV7-2 and TRBJ2-5, with 9 bases lining up with TRBD2. The CDR3 is 16 amino acids. CDR1 is SGHTA, CDR2 FQGNSA, per germline.

In regard to this clone: This likely stems from a read error, as it lies one base from a far larger clone. The chain combines TRBV7-2 with TRBJ2-7; D uncertain. The CDR3 is made up of 11 amino acids. Trimming took off 5 bases at V and 1 base at J, with 3 bases between the two ends. The germline V gene encodes CDR1 SGHTA and CDR2 FQGNSA. CDR3 protein: CASSPSYEQYF. DNA of the CDR3: TGTGCCAGCAGCCCGTCCTACGAGCAGTACTTC. The variable domain in full, with the rest retrieved from reference TRBV7-2 and TRBJ2-7, is GAGVSQSPSNKVTEKGKDVELRCDPISGHTALYWYRQSLGQGLEFLIYFQGNSAPDKSGLPSDRFSAERTGGSVSTLTIQRTQQEDSAVYLCASSPSYEQYFGPGTRLTVT.

This clone was detected a few times. V is TRBV18 and J is TRBJ1-2; TRBD1 is a possible D gene (5 bases). Per germline, CDR1 KGHSH and CDR2 LQKENI. Trimming took 2 bases from V and 2 from J, leaving 9 bases between them. The CDR3 runs 14 residues. CDR3 sequence: CASSPSGQNYGYTF. DNA for the CDR3: TGTGCCAGCTCACCATCCGGACAAAACTATGGCTACACCTTC. Drawing the rest from reference TRBV18 and TRBJ1-2, the complete variable domain is NAGVMQNPRHLVRRRGQEARLRCSPMKGHSHVYWYRQLPEEGLKFMVYLQKENIIDESGMPKERFSAEFPKEGPSILRIQQVVRGDSAAYFCASSPSGQNYGYTFGSGTRLTVV.

Written as DNA, the CDR3 is TGTGCCAGCAGCTCCGCCGCCTGGGCAAACATTCAGTACTTC. Translated: CASSSAAWANIQYF. The V gene is TRBV7-9, the J gene TRBJ2-4; D unresolved. With 4 bases removed from V and 6 bases from J, the gap between germline ends came to 13 bases. The CDR3 is 14 amino acids. Germline V lookup: CDR1 SEHNR, CDR2 FQNEAQ (reference sequence).

V and J are TRBV7-2 and TRBJ1-3; 10 bases are a match to TRBD1. Germline trimming cut 1 base from V and 6 bases from J; bases unmatched to any gene: 9. This CDR3 contains 17 residues. Germline lookup yields CDR1 SGHTA and CDR2 FQGNSA. As DNA, the CDR3 is TGTGCCAGCAGCTTAGTGGGCGACAGGGGGCGAGAAAACACCATATATTTT. Protein: CASSLVGDRGRENTIYF.

The CDR3 bases are TGTGCCAGCAGCCCGGGGGCTAGCGGGGGGCTCTTAACCAAAAACATTCAGTACTTC. Translating gives CASSPGASGGLLTKNIQYF. This rearrangement joins TRBV9 to TRBJ2-4, with 11 bases identical to TRBD2. Germline CDR1 is SGDLS and CDR2 is YYNGEE. This CDR3 is built from 19 residues. V was clipped by 4 bases and J by 2 bases; unmatched bases: 14. The full variable domain, its missing parts supplied by reference TRBV9 and TRBJ2-4, is DSGVTQTPKHLITATGQRVTLRCSPRSGDLSVYWYQQSLDQGLQFLIQYYNGEERAKGNILERFSAQQFPDLHSELNLSSLELGDSALYFCASSPGASGGLLTKNIQYFGAGTRLSVL.

The chain is built from TRBV9 and TRBJ2-3; D perhaps matches TRBD2 (6 bases). Looked up from germline, CDR1 is SGDLS and CDR2 is YYNGEE. The V end lost 0 bases, the J end lost 3 bases, and 17 bases lay between the germline ends. The CDR3 contains 17 residues. In nucleotides, the CDR3 is TGTGCCAGCAGCGTAGATCTCCCGGGACTGGTGACAGATACGCAGTATTTT. Residues: CASSVDLPGLVTDTQYF. The variable domain in full, with the rest retrieved from reference TRBV9 and TRBJ2-3, is DSGVTQTPKHLITATGQRVTLRCSPRSGDLSVYWYQQSLDQGLQFLIQYYNGEERAKGNILERFSAQQFPDLHSELNLSSLELGDSALYFCASSVDLPGLVTDTQYFGPGTRLTVL.

This sequence joins TRBV6-2 or TRBV6-3 and TRBJ2-5; D perhaps matches TRBD2 (5 bases). V gave up 2 bases and J gave up 5 bases, with 12 bases separating them. Germline values: CDR1 MNHEY, CDR2 SVGEGT. The CDR3 runs 14 residues. CDR3 protein: CASSYQARGETQYF. DNA of the CDR3: TGTGCCAGCAGTTACCAGGCCCGAGGGGAGACCCAGTACTTC.

The CDR3 loop reads CASSQGTSGDTGELFF. CDR3 nucleotides: TGCGCCAGCAGCCAAGGAACTAGCGGGGACACCGGGGAGCTGTTTTTT. The J gene is TRBJ2-2, the V gene TRBV4-3; 10 bases are shared with TRBD2. The CDR3 has 16 amino acids. CDR1 LGHNA and CDR2 YSLEER come from the germline V gene. V lost 1 base to trimming and J lost 3 bases; unmatched junction nucleotides: 2.

CDR3 amino acids: CASSPRTGELFF. The CDR3, as DNA: TGTGCCAGCAGTCCCCGCACCGGGGAGCTGTTTTTT. The gene calls are TRBV6-6 and TRBJ2-2; D gene uncertain. Trimming took 5 bases from V and 4 from J, leaving 5 bases between them. Germline loops: CDR1 MNHNY, CDR2 SVGAGI (reference sequence). The CDR3 loop spans 12 amino acids.

This chain uses TRBV4-1 with TRBJ1-1; 7 nucleotides line up with TRBD1. There are 15 residues in the CDR3. CDR1 and CDR2 (germline): MGHRA, YSYEKL. V shed 2 bases, J shed 5 bases, and the junction held 8 bases outside the gene matches. In nucleotides, the CDR3 is TGCGCCAGCAGCCAAACACAGGGGAAGGGGACTGAAGCTTTCTTT. Translation gives CASSQTQGKGTEAFF.

The V gene is TRBV7-2, the J gene TRBJ1-1, with D perhaps TRBD1 (5 bases). The CDR3 length is 16 residues. Germline V gives CDR1 SGHTA, CDR2 FQGNSA. Trimming removed 8 bases from V and 5 bases from J, with 24 bases in between. Here the CDR3 DNA reads TGTGCCAGCGCCACCGGGACGGGGGACGGGTCGACTGAAGCTTTCTTT. Protein: CASATGTGDGSTEAFF.

V and J are TRBV28 and TRBJ1-2, with D possibly being TRBD1 (6 bases). The CDR3 consists of 14 residues. Germline-derived CDR1 and CDR2 are MDHEN and SYDVKM. Trimming stripped 5 bases from V and 8 bases from J, with 18 bases between. CDR3 bases: TGTGCCAGCAGTCCTGTAGGGGACAAGGAGGGCTACACCTTC. Its protein product is CASSPVGDKEGYTF.

This rearrangement joins TRBV6-1 to TRBJ2-2, with TRBD1 identical over 7 bases. The CDR3 consists of 16 residues. CDR1 is MNHNS, CDR2 SASEGT, per germline. Germline trimming cut 3 bases from V and 1 base from J; bases unmatched to any gene: 5. CDR3 in amino acids: CASSEPGQLNTGELFF. CDR3 nucleotide sequence: TGTGCCAGCAGTGAGCCGGGACAGCTGAACACCGGGGAGCTGTTTTTT.

This clone was observed a single time. This chain uses TRBV19 with TRBJ1-2, with 8 bases aligning to TRBD1. Germline values: CDR1 LNHDA, CDR2 SQIVND (reference sequence). J was trimmed by 1 base and V by 4 bases; bases with no gene match: 5. The CDR3 totals 15 residues. The CDR3 DNA is TGTGCCAGTAGTACAGACAGGGGCTTTAACTATGGCTACACCTTC. Translation gives CASSTDRGFNYGYTF. The entire variable domain, with the rest obtained from reference TRBV19 and TRBJ1-2, is as follows: DGGITQSPKYLFRKEGQNVTLSCEQNLNHDAMYWYRQDPGQGLRLIYYSQIVNDFQKGDIAEGYSVSREKKESFPLTVTSAQKNPTAFYLCASSTDRGFNYGYTFGSGTRLTVV.

The genes are TRBV7-2 and TRBJ2-7; 8 bases are shared with TRBD1. Germline values: CDR1 SGHTA, CDR2 FQGNSA. The CDR3 covers 14 residues. The junction had 6 bases not matched to a gene; V was cut back by 5 bases and J by 3 bases. The CDR3 DNA reads as TGTGCCAGCAGCCCGGACAGGGTCCACTACGAGCAGTACTTC. This sequence encodes CASSPDRVHYEQYF.

This clone is a singleton in its sample. V usage is TRBV3-1 (or the pseudogene TRBV3-2) and J usage is TRBJ1-1, with D uncertain. The germline CDR1 and CDR2 sequences are LGHDT and YNNKEL (reference sequence). CDR3 size: 16 residues. V was shortened by 1 base and J by 1 base, with 13 bases between the two germline ends. The CDR3 here is CASSQGWQPGNTEAFF. DNA for the CDR3: TGTGCCAGCAGCCAAGGCTGGCAGCCAGGGAACACTGAAGCTTTCTTT.